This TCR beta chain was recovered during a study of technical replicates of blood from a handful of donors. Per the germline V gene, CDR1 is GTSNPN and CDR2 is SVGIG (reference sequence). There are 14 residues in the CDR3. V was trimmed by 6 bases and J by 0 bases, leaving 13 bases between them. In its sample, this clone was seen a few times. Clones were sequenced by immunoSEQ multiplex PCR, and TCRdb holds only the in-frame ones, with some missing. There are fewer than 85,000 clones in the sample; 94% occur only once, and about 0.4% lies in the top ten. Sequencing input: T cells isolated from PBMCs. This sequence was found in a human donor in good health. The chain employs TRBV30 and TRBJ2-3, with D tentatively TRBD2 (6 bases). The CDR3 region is CACGRGGSTDTQYF. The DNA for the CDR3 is TGTGCCTGCGGGAGAGGTGGAAGCACAGATACGCAGTATTTT.